Below, 12 T cell receptor beta chains from the same sample are listed, as sequenced in a study of blood T cells in healthy people across ages. Alongside a J-beta primer mix, a sample-barcoded 5' primer served in a second PCR lasting about 7 to 12 cycles. From the 5' RACE reads, TCRdb called clonotypes with MiXCR, one entry per CDR3 protein. This table holds roughly 570,000 distinct CDR3 sequences, 25% to 30% found once. The sample was blood. Source of these receptors: a woman between 65 and 79 years old in good health.

The chain is built from TRBV2 and TRBJ2-2; unclear D gene. This CDR3 has 14 residues. Looked up from germline, CDR1 is SNHLY and CDR2 is FYNNEI. V was pared by 5 bases and J by 0 bases, with 7 bases between. In nucleotides, the CDR3 is TGTGCCAGCAGTTGGAATACGAACACCGGGGAGCTGTTTTTT. As protein: CASSWNTNTGELFF.

The rearrangement joins TRBV6-2 or TRBV6-3 to TRBJ1-2, with 8 bases fitting TRBD1. V was clipped by 6 bases and J by 5 bases; unmatched bases: 8. The CDR3 has 14 residues. The V gene's germline CDR1 is MNHEY and CDR2 SVGEGT. The CDR3 region has the DNA TGTGCCAGCAGCGCTACAGGGGGAGCGTATGGCTACACCTTC. Its protein is CASSATGGAYGYTF.

This chain links TRBV5-1 with TRBJ2-5; the D gene is possibly TRBD1 (5 bases). The J call could be wrong; TRBJ2-7 is a better fit for the DNA end. The CDR3 is 15 amino acids. Germline-derived CDR1 and CDR2 are SGHRS and YFSETQ. The CDR3 sequence is CASSLSQDLSYEQYF. In DNA, the CDR3 is TGCGCCAGCAGCTTGTCACAGGACCTCTCCTACGAGCAGTACTTC.

The chain is built from TRBV29-1 and TRBJ2-5, with 8 bases aligning to TRBD1. The CDR3 sequence is 13 residues long. V dropped 7 bases and J dropped 11; count of bases not matched to a gene: 15. Per germline, CDR1 SQVTM and CDR2 ANQGSEA. The CDR3 region has the DNA TGCAGCGCCGTCCGGGACAGGAATGGCGGGCAGTACTTC. Translation: CSAVRDRNGGQYF.

This clonotype was seen a handful of times. V usage is TRBV7-2 and J usage is TRBJ2-2, with TRBD1 as a possible D gene (6 bases). CDR3 length: 14 residues. Germline CDR1 and CDR2: SGHTA and FQGNSA. Between the trimmed V and J ends, which lost 2 bases and 7 bases, there was a span of 11 bases. The CDR3 nucleotides are TGTGCCAGCAGCTTAACAGGGAATTTCGGGGAGCTGTTTTTT. This codes for CASSLTGNFGELFF.

A remark on this clonotype: A junction end diverges from the germline sequence, so it may reflect a read error. V and J are TRBV6-6 and TRBJ1-2; D possibly corresponds to TRBD1 (6 bases). The CDR3 runs 12 residues. Germline V CDR1 and CDR2: MNHNY, SVGAGI (reference sequence). CDR3 bases: TGTGCCAGCAGTTCCCGACAGGAGGCCCTTCCCTTC. This encodes CASSSRQEALPF.

The chain has TRBV6-2 or TRBV6-3 and TRBJ2-5, with D possibly being TRBD1 (8 bases). Trimming cost V 6 bases and J 2 bases, with 16 bases left between them. This CDR3 is built from 15 residues. Germline CDR1 reads MNHEY; CDR2 reads SVGEGT. The CDR3 DNA is TGTGCCAGCAGCAGCGGGACAGGCATGCAAGAGACCCAGTACTTC. Its translation is CASSSGTGMQETQYF.

This clonotype appeared many times. This chain links TRBV7-9 with TRBJ2-7; maybe TRBD2 (6 bases). CDR3 length: 13 residues. V lost 5 bases and J 3 bases, leaving 11 bases between the germline ends. Per germline, CDR1 SEHNR and CDR2 FQNEAQ (reference sequence). In DNA, the CDR3 is TGTGCCAGCAGCCGGGGGTTTGGCTACGAGCAGTACTTC. This translates into CASSRGFGYEQYF.

This clonotype was observed a handful of times. The rearrangement links TRBV4-3 to TRBJ2-1; D is undetermined. The J call is in doubt because the DNA end fits TRBJ2-7 better. Germline CDR1 and CDR2: LGHNA and YSLEER. CDR3 size: 12 residues. The CDR3 nucleotides are TGCGCCAGCAGCCTGACTCCTGCCGAGCAGTACTTC. Protein sequence: CASSLTPAEQYF.

The chain is built from TRBV12-3 or TRBV12-4 and TRBJ2-5; D unclear. This CDR3 contains 15 residues. Trimming stripped 1 base from V and 4 bases from J, with 13 bases between. CDR3 region: CASSLVLRSPETQYF. CDR3 sequence (DNA): TGTGCCAGCAGTTTAGTCTTGCGTAGTCCAGAGACCCAGTACTTC.

The chain carries TRBV7-2 and TRBJ2-5; D unclear. CDR3 length equals 15 residues. Trimming cost V 2 bases and J 0 bases, with 10 bases left between them. Per the germline V gene, CDR1 is SGHTA and CDR2 is FQGNSA. This CDR3 reads CASSLSTLYQETQYF. The CDR3 DNA is TGTGCCAGCAGCTTATCAACCTTGTACCAAGAGACCCAGTACTTC.

The chain carries TRBV20-1 and TRBJ1-2, with 11 bases matching TRBD1. Germline V gene lookup returns CDR1 DFQATT and CDR2 SNEGSKA (reference sequence). This CDR3 has 12 residues. J lost 6 bases, V lost 3 bases, and 0 bases had no gene match. The CDR3 sequence: CSARDRGHGYTF. The CDR3 DNA reads TGCAGTGCTAGGGACAGGGGGCATGGCTACACCTTC.